The T cell receptor beta chain under discussion was sequenced for a study of blood T cell repertoires in COVID-19. Looking at the study overall: Donors in the United States, Italy and Spain gave samples during acute or convalescent COVID-19.

Original methodology: Cell counts per sample came from amplifying reference gene primers. Clones were read by immunoSEQ multiplex PCR, and TCRdb kept only the in-frame ones, dropping some. V and J calls and clone size come straight from that table; D and trimming were deduced from the DNA. This table holds 65,000 to 95,000 clones, 87% found once. The CDR3 has 14 residues. Germline-derived CDR1 and CDR2 are SNHLY and FYNNEI. The germline V and J ends were trimmed by 6 bases and 1 base, with 9 bases remaining between them. This clonotype was obtained from a man aged 25-40 years with acute or convalescent COVID-19. The specimen sequenced was peripheral blood. V and J are TRBV2 and TRBJ2-2, with no clear D. The CDR3 DNA follows: TGTGCCAGCAGAGCTACCTTGAACACCGGGGAGCTGTTTTTT. It specifies CASRATLNTGELFF.